These 27 T cell receptor beta chains originate from one sample sequenced in a study of regulatory T cells in long-lasting Graves disease. Combining iRepertoire HTBI primers with Arm-PCR of CDR3 regions, the authors built TCR beta libraries. TCRdb processed the multiplex PCR reads anew with MiXCR; each CDR3 protein has one entry. The table lists about 420,000 distinct CDR3 sequences, around 20% of them singletons. Time point specified: persistent/refractory GD, antithyroid drugs over 5 years with positive TRAb. PBMC-extracted RNA yielded the TCR library. The sample consisted of peripheral blood mononuclear cells (PBMCs), taken when the disease was refractory, from a patient treated with antithyroid drugs. These receptors all come from a female donor with Graves disease.

This clonotype was seen more than once but under ten times. The chain recombines TRBV10-3 with TRBJ2-7, with 7 bases lining up with TRBD1. The germline V gene encodes CDR1 ENHRY and CDR2 SYGVKD. This CDR3 is 14 amino acids long. V lost 3 bases to trimming and J lost 2 bases; unmatched junction nucleotides: 4. CDR3 loop: CAISDPGGTYEQYF. As DNA, the CDR3 is TGTGCCATCAGTGACCCAGGGGGTACCTACGAGCAGTACTTC.

The chain uses TRBV6-5 and TRBJ2-5; tentative D call: TRBD2 (5 bases). The CDR3 extends over 15 amino acids. The ends were cut back, 0 bases at V and 5 bases at J, with 13 bases in the middle. Germline V gene lookup returns CDR1 MNHEY and CDR2 SVGAGI. CDR3 in DNA: TGTGCCAGCAGTTACTCGGAGGTTCGTACGGAGACCCAGTACTTC. Protein product: CASSYSEVRTETQYF.

This clonotype was recorded many times. The rearrangement uses TRBV28 and TRBJ1-2, with D perhaps matching TRBD1 (6 bases). V shed 2 bases and J shed 8 bases, with 15 bases lying between them. CDR3 length equals 14 residues. The germline CDR1 and CDR2 sequences are MDHEN and SYDVKM. CDR3 bases: TGTGCCAGCAGTTTAAGGGGGGGGTATCGGGGCTACACCTTC. Translating gives CASSLRGGYRGYTF.

The count of this clonotype is one. The rearrangement joins TRBV5-1 to TRBJ1-4; D not resolved. V was shortened by 4 bases and J by 7 bases, with 17 bases between the two germline ends. The CDR3 length is 15 residues. Germline values: CDR1 SGHRS, CDR2 YFSETQ. The CDR3 DNA follows: TGCGCCAGCAGCGTCAACAGCCTTGAGGGTGAAAAACTGTTTTTT. Translating it yields CASSVNSLEGEKLFF.

There are many counts of this clonotype. The chain links TRBV29-1 to TRBJ2-7; the D call may be TRBD1 or TRBD2 (5 bases each). Germline loops: CDR1 SQVTM, CDR2 ANQGSEA. The CDR3 consists of 13 residues. Trimming took 4 bases from V and 3 from J, leaving 13 bases between them. CDR3 protein: CSVGGAFNYEQYF. The CDR3 DNA sequence: TGCAGCGTTGGAGGGGCCTTCAACTACGAGCAGTACTTC.

The chain combines TRBV5-8 with TRBJ1-4, with a possible D match to TRBD1 (6 bases). The germline V gene has CDR1 SGHTS and CDR2 YDEGEE. CDR3 length equals 17 residues. Trimming left V 4 bases short and J 1 base short, with 17 bases between. This chain's CDR3 is CASSMGQGRRTNEKLFF. The CDR3 bases are TGTGCCAGCAGCATGGGGCAGGGGCGGAGAACTAATGAAAAACTGTTTTTT.

The chain joins TRBV7-9 to TRBJ2-3; 9 bases are shared with TRBD2. This CDR3 spans 16 amino acids. The J segment lost 1 base and the V segment lost 3 bases, leaving 5 bases of the junction unmatched. Germline V gene lookup returns CDR1 SEHNR and CDR2 FQNEAQ (reference sequence). As DNA, the CDR3 is TGTGCCAGCAGCTTCCGCGGGAGGGCCGGCACAGATACGCAGTATTTT. This gives the protein CASSFRGRAGTDTQYF.

Here the CDR3 DNA reads TGTGCCAGCAGTTACAACTTTAACACTGAAGCTTTCTTT. Residues: CASSYNFNTEAFF. This chain joins TRBV27 and TRBJ1-1; no firm D call. Trimming removed 4 bases at V and 2 bases at J, with 8 bases between. The length of the CDR3 is 13 residues. CDR1 is MNHEY and CDR2 is SMNVEV in the germline V gene (reference sequence).

The V call is TRBV20-1, the J call TRBJ2-1; D not resolved. Germline values: CDR1 DFQATT, CDR2 SNEGSKA (reference sequence). Trimming removed 1 base at V and 3 bases at J, with 7 bases between. The CDR3 has 13 amino acids. The CDR3 nucleotides are TGCAGTGCTAGAGGGCGGAACTACAATGAGCAGTTCTTC. Residues: CSARGRNYNEQFF.

This clonotype was recorded at least ten times. The chain has TRBV6-1 and TRBJ2-7; 7 bases line up with TRBD1. The CDR3 has 15 amino acids. V lost 6 bases, J lost 5 bases, and 13 bases stayed unmatched. Per germline, CDR1 MNHNS and CDR2 SASEGT. Written as DNA, the CDR3 is TGTGCCAGCAGCCACCGACAGGGACACGCCAACGAGCAGTACTTC. Amino acids: CASSHRQGHANEQYF.

This clonotype was detected ten times or more. The V gene is TRBV2, the J gene TRBJ1-1; D remains unclear. The ends were cut back, 6 bases at V and 0 bases at J, with 11 bases in the middle. The CDR3 sequence is 14 residues long. Germline loops: CDR1 SNHLY, CDR2 FYNNEI. This chain's CDR3 is CASRKGAMNTEAFF. CDR3 nucleotides: TGTGCCAGCAGGAAGGGCGCTATGAACACTGAAGCTTTCTTT.

The chain employs TRBV12-3 or TRBV12-4 and TRBJ2-2; D possibly corresponds to TRBD2 (6 bases). V lost 6 bases and J lost 0, with 14 bases in between. The CDR3 sequence is 16 residues long. The CDR3 sequence: CASSVTGTANTGELFF. CDR3 sequence (DNA): TGTGCCAGCAGCGTCACCGGGACTGCGAACACCGGGGAGCTGTTTTTT.

The rearrangement joins TRBV28 to TRBJ2-1, with 8 bases identical to TRBD2. Germline CDR1 and CDR2: MDHEN and SYDVKM. V was pared by 6 bases and J by 16 bases, with 11 bases of the junction left unmatched. The CDR3 runs to 12 residues. CDR3 nucleotides: TGTGCCAGCAGCCCCCCGGGGGGGATGGGATTCTTC. Its protein product is CASSPPGGMGFF.

This clonotype was counted only a few times. The chain uses TRBV7-2 and TRBJ1-5, with 10 nucleotides matching TRBD1. V shed 5 bases, J shed 10 bases, and the junction held 8 bases outside the gene matches. Germline V lookup: CDR1 SGHTA, CDR2 FQGNSA. This CDR3 spans 14 amino acids. DNA for the CDR3: TGTGCCAGCAGCATGACAGGGGGCCCAGACCCCCAGCATTTT. Its translation: CASSMTGGPDPQHF.

This clonotype showed up many times. The CDR3 region has the DNA TGTGCCACCAGCAGAGAAGGGAGCTCCTACGAGCAGTACTTC. This sequence encodes CATSREGSSYEQYF. The genes are TRBV15 and TRBJ2-7, with D possibly being TRBD2 (5 bases). This CDR3 contains 14 residues. Germline V CDR1 and CDR2: LNHNV, YYDKDF (reference sequence). With 0 bases removed from V and 0 bases from J, the gap between germline ends came to 6 bases. Full variable domain (outside the CDR3, taken from reference TRBV15 and TRBJ2-7): DAMVIQNPRYQVTQFGKPVTLSCSQTLNHNVMYWYQQKSSQAPKLLFHYYDKDFNNEADTPDNFQSRRPNTSFCFLDIRSPGLGDTAMYLCATSREGSSYEQYFGPGTRLTVT.

At least ten counts were recorded for this clonotype. V is TRBV27 and J is TRBJ1-1; unclear D gene. The germline V gene encodes CDR1 MNHEY and CDR2 SMNVEV (reference sequence). The CDR3 runs 14 residues. With 5 bases removed from V and 0 bases from J, the gap between germline ends came to 10 bases. In nucleotides, the CDR3 is TGTGCCAGCAGTGGCCAGAAGGTGAACACTGAAGCTTTCTTT. Translated: CASSGQKVNTEAFF.

The chain uses TRBV5-1 and TRBJ2-3, with no clear D. CDR3 length: 16 residues. Trimming shortened V by 0 bases and J by 0 bases, and 11 bases separated the two germline ends. The germline V gene has CDR1 SGHRS and CDR2 YFSETQ. The DNA for the CDR3 is TGCGCCAGCAGCTTGGCCTCCCAGGACAGCACAGATACGCAGTATTTT. As protein: CASSLASQDSTDTQYF.

This clonotype was observed at least ten times. The V and J genes are TRBV27 and TRBJ2-4; D perhaps matches TRBD2 (6 bases). The CDR3 runs 14 residues. Germline assignment: CDR1 MNHEY and CDR2 SMNVEV (reference sequence). V lost 6 bases and J 1 base, leaving 10 bases between the germline ends. CDR3 region: CASSGRRAKNIQYF. CDR3 nucleotide sequence: TGTGCCAGCAGCGGGAGACGCGCCAAAAACATTCAGTACTTC.

In this sample, this clonotype turned up many times. The chain couples TRBV28 to TRBJ2-7; D is undetermined. The CDR3 loop spans 9 amino acids. Germline loops: CDR1 MDHEN, CDR2 SYDVKM. The CDR3 protein is CAGEREQYF. CDR3 bases: TGTGCGGGTGAAAGGGAGCAGTACTTC.

This clonotype was found many times. The chain uses TRBV28 and TRBJ2-5; TRBD2 aligns across 10 bases. Trimming removed 2 bases from V and 5 bases from J; junction bases left unmatched: 8. This CDR3 region has 16 residues. Germline lookup yields CDR1 MDHEN and CDR2 SYDVKM. CDR3 in DNA: TGTGCCAGCAGTTTACCAAGCGGGAGGGCCGGGGAGACCCAGTACTTC. Protein product: CASSLPSGRAGETQYF.

The J gene is TRBJ2-2, the V gene TRBV4-3, with 14 bases lining up with TRBD2. CDR1 is LGHNA and CDR2 is YSLEER in the germline V gene. The V gene end was trimmed by 0 bases and the J gene end by 1 base; junction bases not matched to a gene: 10. The length of the CDR3 is 21 residues. The CDR3 nucleotides read TGCGCCAGCAGCCAAGACGCCCCCTCCGGGACTAGCGGGAGGAACACCGGGGAGCTGTTTTTT. Its translation: CASSQDAPSGTSGRNTGELFF.

This clonotype was picked up many times. The chain carries TRBV6-1 and TRBJ2-7; 8 bases fit TRBD1. Trimming took 6 bases from V and 3 from J; bases not matched to a gene: 13. Germline V gives CDR1 MNHNS, CDR2 SASEGT. There are 16 residues in the CDR3. The CDR3 sequence: CASRADRGGGFYEQYF. Written as DNA, the CDR3 is TGTGCCAGCAGGGCCGACAGGGGTGGGGGGTTCTACGAGCAGTACTTC.

This clonotype turned up a few times. The rearrangement uses TRBV5-1 and TRBJ2-4; 7 bases line up with TRBD1. V trimming: 3 bases; J trimming: 1 base; junction bases outside the gene matches: 10. CDR3 length: 17 residues. The germline gives CDR1 SGHRS, CDR2 YFSETQ. The CDR3 is CASSSDRARGAKNIQYF. The CDR3 coding sequence is TGCGCCAGCAGCTCCGACAGGGCGAGGGGGGCCAAAAACATTCAGTACTTC.

This clonotype was detected many times. The V gene is TRBV12-3 or TRBV12-4, the J gene TRBJ2-5; a weak D match, TRBD1 (7 bases). The CDR3 runs 13 residues. Deletions cut 9 bases from V and 4 bases from J, with 15 bases between. The chain's CDR3 is CASVRGERETQYF. The CDR3 DNA follows: TGTGCCAGTGTCAGGGGGGAGCGAGAGACCCAGTACTTC.

The rearrangement uses TRBV12-3 or TRBV12-4 and TRBJ1-5, with TRBD1 as a possible D gene (6 bases). Trimming pared 6 bases from V and 2 bases from J, leaving 14 bases between. CDR3 length equals 15 residues. CDR3 nucleotide sequence: TGTGCCAGCAGGAACAGGGAAGTGGGCAATCAGCCCCAGCATTTT. It yields the protein CASRNREVGNQPQHF.

This clonotype was seen ten or more times. The chain employs TRBV9 and TRBJ2-2, with TRBD2 matching 11 bases. V lost 0 bases to trimming and J lost 4 bases; unmatched junction nucleotides: 8. CDR1 and CDR2 from the germline V gene are SGDLS and YYNGEE. This CDR3 is built from 18 residues. As DNA, the CDR3 is TGTGCCAGCAGCGTAGGTAATAGCGGGAGGGCCCTCACCGGGGAGCTGTTTTTT. It encodes CASSVGNSGRALTGELFF.

The chain couples TRBV20-1 to TRBJ2-2, with 8 bases that match TRBD2. J lost 4 bases, V lost 7 bases, and 11 bases had no gene match. CDR3 length equals 15 residues. Germline assignment: CDR1 DFQATT and CDR2 SNEGSKA (reference sequence). The CDR3 bases are TGCAGTGTGGGCTCCGCGGGAGGTAGCACCGGGGAGCTGTTTTTT. It codes for CSVGSAGGSTGELFF.